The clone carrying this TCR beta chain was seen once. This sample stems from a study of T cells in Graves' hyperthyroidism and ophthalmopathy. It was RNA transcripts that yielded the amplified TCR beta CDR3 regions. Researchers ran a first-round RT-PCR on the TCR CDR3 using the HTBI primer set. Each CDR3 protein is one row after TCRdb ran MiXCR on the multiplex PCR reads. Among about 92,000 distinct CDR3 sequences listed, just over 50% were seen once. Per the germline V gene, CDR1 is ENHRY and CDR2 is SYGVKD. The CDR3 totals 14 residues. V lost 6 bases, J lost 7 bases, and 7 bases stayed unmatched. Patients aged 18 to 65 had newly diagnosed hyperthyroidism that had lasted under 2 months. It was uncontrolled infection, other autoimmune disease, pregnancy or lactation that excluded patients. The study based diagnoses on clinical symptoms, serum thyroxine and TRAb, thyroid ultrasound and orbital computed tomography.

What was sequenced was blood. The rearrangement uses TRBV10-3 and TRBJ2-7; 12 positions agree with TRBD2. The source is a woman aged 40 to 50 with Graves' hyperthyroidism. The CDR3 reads CAISGLAGMGEQYF. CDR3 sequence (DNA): TGTGCCATCAGCGGACTAGCGGGAATGGGAGAGCAGTACTTC.